This is a list of T cell receptor beta chains from one sample in a study of CD8 T cells in Susac syndrome. In TCRdb, the immunoSEQ multiplex PCR reads were re-called with MiXCR into one record per CDR3 protein. Of under 150,000 distinct CDR3 sequences in the sample, around 75% were seen once. Sequenced: CD8+ T cells from PBMCs. The receptors shown here come from a human donor with multiple sclerosis. Both conserved end residues are part of each CDR3. A D gene is named only where the DNA matches it firmly. The size entry is marked missing in some rows and otherwise reads once, few, many or a size class.

V: TRBV7-6
size: many
D: .
J: TRBJ1-1
CDR3: CASSLGENTEAFF
DNA: TGTGCCAGCAGCTTAGGGGAGAACACTGAAGCTTTCTTT

V: TRBV7-9
size: few
D: .
J: TRBJ2-3
CDR3: CASSHTDTQYF
DNA: TGTGCCAGCAGTCACACAGATACGCAGTATTTT

V: TRBV2
size: .
D: .
J: TRBJ2-7
CDR3: CASTGGHPGTYEQYF
DNA: TGTGCCAGCACGGGGGGACACCCAGGGACCTACGAGCAGTACTTC

V: TRBV27
size: .
D: .
J: TRBJ1-2
CDR3: CASSLRRDYGYTF
DNA: TGTGCCAGCAGTTTACGCAGGGATTATGGCTACACCTTC

V: TRBV13
size: .
D: TRBD1
J: TRBJ1-2
CDR3: CASSLGGTGGNYGYTF
DNA: TGTGCCAGCAGCTTAGGGGGGACAGGGGGTAACTATGGCTACACCTTC

V: TRBV19
size: .
D: .
J: TRBJ1-5
CDR3: CATQIRDFNQPQHF
DNA: TGTGCCACCCAAATCCGGGACTTCAATCAGCCCCAGCATTTT

V: TRBV2
size: .
D: .
J: TRBJ2-7
CDR3: CASSDQLHYEQYF
DNA: TGTGCCAGCAGTGATCAACTGCACTACGAGCAGTACTTC

V: TRBV12-3/TRBV12-4
size: .
D: TRBD2
J: TRBJ2-1
CDR3: CVVAGDNEQFF
DNA: TGTGTTGTGGCGGGAGACAATGAGCAGTTCTTC

V: TRBV2
size: .
D: TRBD1
J: TRBJ2-3
CDR3: CASTVGTGGRTDTQYF
DNA: TGTGCCAGCACCGTAGGGACAGGGGGAAGAACAGATACGCAGTATTTT

V: TRBV6-5
size: .
D: .
J: TRBJ1-2
CDR3: CASSFDGDYGYTF
DNA: TGTGCCAGTTCATTCGACGGCGACTATGGCTACACCTTC

V: TRBV28
size: .
D: TRBD2
J: TRBJ2-3
CDR3: CASRPRGGISTDTQYF
DNA: TGTGCCAGCAGACCTCGGGGGGGCATAAGCACAGATACGCAGTATTTT

V: TRBV19
size: .
D: TRBD1
J: TRBJ1-1
CDR3: CASSGQGWDTEAFF
DNA: TGTGCCAGTAGTGGACAGGGCTGGGACACTGAAGCTTTCTTT

V: TRBV30
size: .
D: .
J: TRBJ1-5
CDR3: CAWSFESNQPQHF
DNA: TGTGCCTGGAGTTTTGAGAGCAATCAGCCCCAGCATTTT

V: TRBV24-1
size: .
D: .
J: TRBJ2-1
CDR3: CATSDPGHNYNEQFF
DNA: TGTGCCACCAGTGACCCGGGACATAATTACAATGAGCAGTTCTTC

V: TRBV28
size: once
D: .
J: TRBJ2-7
CDR3: CASSFSPGRATSYEQYF
DNA: TGTGCCAGCAGTTTTAGTCCAGGCAGGGCGACCTCCTACGAGCAGTACTTC

V: TRBV27
size: once
D: TRBD1
J: TRBJ2-2
CDR3: CASSRDRGGGTGELFF
DNA: TGTGCCTCCTCTCGGGACAGGGGCGGTGGCACCGGGGAGCTGTTTTTT

V: TRBV28
size: .
D: .
J: TRBJ2-2
CDR3: CASSSTAEFFRFSNTGELFF
DNA: TGTGCCAGCAGTTCGACCGCGGAATTTTTTCGGTTTTCGAACACCGGGGAGCTGTTTTTT

V: TRBV9
size: .
D: .
J: TRBJ2-1
CDR3: CASSVGWGYEQFF
DNA: TGTGCCAGCAGCGTAGGGTGGGGATATGAGCAGTTCTTC

V: TRBV19
size: .
D: TRBD2
J: TRBJ2-2
CDR3: CASLLAGVATGELFF
DNA: TGTGCCAGTTTACTAGCGGGAGTTGCCACCGGGGAGCTGTTTTTT

V: TRBV30
size: once
D: .
J: TRBJ1-6
CDR3: CAWSVGLYNSPLHF
DNA: TGTGCCTGGAGTGTCGGTCTTTATAATTCACCCCTCCACTTT

V: TRBV11-2
size: .
D: TRBD1
J: TRBJ1-1
CDR3: CASSSRTGLNTKAFF
DNA: TGTGCCAGCAGCTCCCGGACAGGGCTGAACACAAAAGCTTTCTTT

V: TRBV4-1
size: once
D: .
J: TRBJ2-7
CDR3: CASSQGPGETYEQYF
DNA: TGCGCCAGCAGCCAAGGTCCGGGGGAAACCTACGAGCAGTACTTC

V: TRBV24-1
size: .
D: TRBD2
J: TRBJ2-2
CDR3: CATSDAGLAGETGELFF
DNA: TGTGCCACCAGTGACGCAGGACTAGCGGGAGAAACCGGGGAGCTGTTTTTT

V: TRBV9
size: .
D: .
J: TRBJ2-5
CDR3: CASSVSGAPVGETQYF
DNA: TGTGCCAGCAGCGTCAGCGGAGCCCCCGTTGGGGAGACCCAGTACTTC

V: TRBV9
size: .
D: TRBD1
J: TRBJ1-1
CDR3: CASSVVDRGLAEAFF
DNA: TGTGCCAGCAGCGTAGTCGACAGGGGGCTTGCTGAAGCTTTCTTT

V: TRBV27
size: few
D: .
J: TRBJ2-3
CDR3: CASSEQGALSSGGTDTQYF
DNA: TGTGCCAGCAGCGAACAGGGGGCGCTTTCAAGCGGGGGGACAGATACGCAGTATTTT

V: TRBV29-1
size: .
D: .
J: TRBJ2-1
CDR3: CSVEDWGGEHDNEQFF
DNA: TGCAGCGTTGAAGATTGGGGCGGGGAGCACGACAATGAGCAGTTCTTC

V: TRBV12-3/TRBV12-4
size: .
D: .
J: TRBJ2-1
CDR3: CASTSPLQGPYNEQFF
DNA: TGTGCCAGCACCTCACCCCTACAGGGACCCTACAATGAGCAGTTCTTC

V: TRBV4-1
size: few
D: .
J: TRBJ2-4
CDR3: CASSHPQEPKNIQYF
DNA: TGCGCCAGCAGCCACCCCCAGGAGCCGAAAAACATTCAGTACTTC

V: TRBV29-1
size: .
D: .
J: TRBJ2-7
CDR3: CSVETGSYEQYF
DNA: TGCAGCGTTGAGACAGGTTCCTACGAGCAGTACTTC

V: TRBV11-2
size: .
D: .
J: TRBJ2-3
CDR3: CASSLNLLYTDTQYF
DNA: TGTGCCAGCAGCTTAAATCTGCTCTATACAGATACGCAGTATTTT

V: TRBV11-3
size: .
D: .
J: TRBJ2-7
CDR3: CARRVSPYEQYF
DNA: TGTGCCCGGCGGGTTTCCCCCTACGAGCAGTACTTC

V: TRBV7-9
size: .
D: TRBD1
J: TRBJ1-2
CDR3: CASNYLGQVEGYTF
DNA: TGTGCCAGCAACTATTTAGGACAGGTGGAGGGCTACACCTTC

V: TRBV5-1
size: .
D: .
J: TRBJ2-5
CDR3: CASRGSQETQYF
DNA: TGCGCCAGCAGAGGCAGCCAAGAGACCCAGTACTTC

V: TRBV19
size: .
D: TRBD1
J: TRBJ1-2
CDR3: CASSTPGQVDYGYTF
DNA: TGTGCCAGTAGTACTCCGGGACAGGTGGACTATGGCTACACCTTC

V: TRBV12-5
size: .
D: .
J: TRBJ2-1
CDR3: CASGWGVQGFEQFF
DNA: TGTGCTAGTGGTTGGGGGGTACAGGGATTTGAGCAGTTCTTC

V: TRBV6-5
size: once
D: .
J: TRBJ2-7
CDR3: CASSYRRTVAYEQYF
DNA: TGTGCCAGCAGTTACCGTAGGACGGTAGCCTACGAGCAGTACTTC

V: TRBV11-2
size: .
D: .
J: TRBJ2-1
CDR3: CASSFDPGNEQFF
DNA: TGTGCCAGCAGTTTTGACCCGGGCAATGAGCAGTTCTTC

V: TRBV29-1
size: .
D: .
J: TRBJ2-1
CDR3: CSVATAYNEQFF
DNA: TGCAGCGTTGCGACGGCCTACAATGAGCAGTTCTTC

V: TRBV9
size: .
D: TRBD1
J: TRBJ2-5
CDR3: CASSPTGGVKTQYF
DNA: TGTGCCAGCAGCCCTACAGGGGGCGTGAAGACCCAGTACTTC

V: TRBV29-1
size: few
D: .
J: TRBJ1-2
CDR3: CSALILDNSIANYGYTF
DNA: TGCAGCGCCCTTATTCTGGACAATTCGATAGCTAACTATGGCTACACCTTC

V: TRBV5-8
size: .
D: TRBD2
J: TRBJ2-3
CDR3: CASSDGTSVGTDTQYF
DNA: TGTGCCAGCAGCGATGGGACTAGCGTCGGCACAGATACGCAGTATTTT

V: TRBV13
size: once
D: .
J: TRBJ2-2
CDR3: CASRGSPPTTGELFF
DNA: TGTGCCAGCAGAGGCAGCCCCCCGACCACCGGGGAGCTGTTTTTT

V: TRBV3-1
size: .
D: TRBD2
J: TRBJ2-1
CDR3: CASSQLGLGVAGEQFF
DNA: TGTGCCAGCAGCCAATTGGGACTAGGAGTTGCGGGTGAGCAGTTCTTC

V: TRBV6-2/TRBV6-3
size: few
D: .
J: TRBJ1-2
CDR3: CASSYSTFYTF
DNA: TGTGCCAGCAGTTATTCGACTTTCTACACCTTC

V: TRBV7-8
size: .
D: TRBD1
J: TRBJ1-5
CDR3: CASSLGGTGGDQPQHF
DNA: TGTGCCAGCAGCTTAGGAGGGACAGGGGGGGATCAGCCCCAGCATTTT

V: TRBV19
size: .
D: .
J: TRBJ2-4
CDR3: CASSIRDLAKNIQYF
DNA: TGTGCCAGTAGTATCAGGGATTTAGCCAAAAACATTCAGTACTTC

V: TRBV28
size: .
D: .
J: TRBJ1-6
CDR3: CASSLWPRGWSNSPLHF
DNA: TGTGCCAGCAGTTTATGGCCTAGAGGGTGGAGTAATTCACCCCTCCACTTT

V: TRBV29-1
size: .
D: .
J: TRBJ1-1
CDR3: CSVETGSTEAFF
DNA: TGCAGCGTTGAAACAGGGTCCACTGAAGCTTTCTTT

V: TRBV19
size: .
D: .
J: TRBJ1-1
CDR3: CASRQTGGTNTEAFF
DNA: TGTGCCAGTAGACAGACCGGGGGAACGAACACTGAAGCTTTCTTT

V: TRBV27
size: once
D: .
J: TRBJ2-1
CDR3: CASSRGNNEQFF
DNA: TGTGCCAGCAGTCGAGGGAACAATGAGCAGTTCTTC

V: TRBV30
size: .
D: TRBD1
J: TRBJ2-7
CDR3: CAWSDRTGGAYEQYF
DNA: TGTGCCTGGAGTGATAGGACAGGGGGCGCCTACGAGCAGTACTTC

V: TRBV4-1
size: .
D: .
J: TRBJ1-2
CDR3: CASSPGKGKDYGYTF
DNA: TGCGCCAGCAGCCCCGGCAAGGGGAAGGACTATGGCTACACCTTC

V: TRBV19
size: .
D: .
J: TRBJ2-2
CDR3: CASSYREVLFF
DNA: TGTGCCAGTAGCTACAGGGAGGTCCTGTTTTTT

V: TRBV12-3/TRBV12-4
size: .
D: .
J: TRBJ1-3
CDR3: CASSFLISGNTIYF
DNA: TGTGCCAGCAGTTTTTTGATCTCTGGAAACACCATATATTTT

V: TRBV12-5
size: .
D: .
J: TRBJ2-2
CDR3: CASGKRQVGSVRNTGELFF
DNA: TGTGCTAGTGGGAAACGACAGGTTGGTTCGGTTCGGAACACCGGGGAGCTGTTTTTT

V: TRBV11-2
size: .
D: .
J: TRBJ2-3
CDR3: CASSSNRVYTDTQYF
DNA: TGTGCCAGCAGCTCGAACAGGGTCTACACAGATACGCAGTATTTT

V: TRBV19
size: .
D: .
J: TRBJ2-3
CDR3: CASSITAGPDTQYF
DNA: TGTGCCAGTAGTATCACAGCTGGGCCAGATACGCAGTATTTT

V: TRBV6-5
size: once
D: TRBD1
J: TRBJ1-1
CDR3: CASRPQTGVATEAFF
DNA: TGTGCCAGCAGGCCACAGACAGGGGTGGCCACTGAAGCTTTCTTT

V: TRBV7-2
size: many
D: .
J: TRBJ2-7
CDR3: CASSSTGNRYEQYF
DNA: TGTGCCAGCAGCTCCACCGGGAACCGCTACGAGCAGTACTTC